The 2 T cell receptor beta chains below were found in one sample sequenced in a study of human T cells and chemical hapten exposure. The time point denotes: patch test 1, 2 weeks after DPC sensitization. Treatment noted: therapeutic diphenylcyclopropenone sensitization with weekly scalp DPC. Via MiXCR, TCRdb re-called the RACE reads, giving one row per CDR3 protein. The repertoire has roughly 180,000 distinct CDR3 sequences, 20% to 25% of them found once; the top ten carry 6% to 8%. The source was whole blood, collected in connection with sensitization to the hapten diphenylcyclopropenone (DPC). These receptors were obtained from a woman between 45 and 65 years old with alopecia areata. Some clones in this sample may be carry-over from other donors' samples.

This clonotype has a handful of counts. This chain connects TRBV5-1 to TRBJ2-7, with D hard to call. Germline CDR1 and CDR2: SGHRS and YFSETQ. The CDR3 is 13 residues long. The germline V and J ends were trimmed by 4 bases and 0 bases, with 8 bases remaining between them. The CDR3, as DNA: TGCGCCAGCAGCGGGCAGAGCTCCTACGAGCAGTACTTC. Its protein product is CASSGQSSYEQYF.

This chain joins TRBV12-3 or TRBV12-4 and TRBJ1-1, with TRBD1 matching 8 bases. V dropped 7 bases and J dropped 0; count of bases not matched to a gene: 4. The CDR3 has 14 residues. The CDR3 DNA follows: TGTGCCAGCACCCGGGGACAGGTGAACACTGAAGCTTTCTTT. Amino acid sequence: CASTRGQVNTEAFF.